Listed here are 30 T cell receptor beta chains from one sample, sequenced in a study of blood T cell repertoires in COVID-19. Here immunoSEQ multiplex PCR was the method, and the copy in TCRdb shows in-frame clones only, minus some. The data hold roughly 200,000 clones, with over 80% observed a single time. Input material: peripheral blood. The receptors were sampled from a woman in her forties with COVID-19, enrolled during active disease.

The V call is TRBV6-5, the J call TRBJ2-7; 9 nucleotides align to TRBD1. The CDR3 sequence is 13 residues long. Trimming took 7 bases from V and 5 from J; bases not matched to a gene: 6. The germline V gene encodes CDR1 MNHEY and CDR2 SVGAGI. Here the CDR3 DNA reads TGTGCCAGCACCGGGACAGGGCTGAACGAGCAGTACTTC. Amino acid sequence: CASTGTGLNEQYF.

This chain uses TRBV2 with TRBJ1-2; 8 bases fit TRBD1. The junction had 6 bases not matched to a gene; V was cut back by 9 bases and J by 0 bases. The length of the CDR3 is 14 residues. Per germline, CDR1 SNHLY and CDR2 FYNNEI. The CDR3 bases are TGTGCCAGTGGACAGGGCATCCCTAACTATGGCTACACCTTC. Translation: CASGQGIPNYGYTF.

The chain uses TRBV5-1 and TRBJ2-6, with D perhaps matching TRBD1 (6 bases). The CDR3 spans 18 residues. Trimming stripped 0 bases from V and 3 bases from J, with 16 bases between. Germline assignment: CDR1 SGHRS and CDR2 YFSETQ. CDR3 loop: CASSLEGAGAVGANVLTF. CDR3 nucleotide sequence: TGCGCCAGCAGCTTGGAAGGGGCAGGGGCGGTTGGGGCCAACGTCCTGACTTTC.

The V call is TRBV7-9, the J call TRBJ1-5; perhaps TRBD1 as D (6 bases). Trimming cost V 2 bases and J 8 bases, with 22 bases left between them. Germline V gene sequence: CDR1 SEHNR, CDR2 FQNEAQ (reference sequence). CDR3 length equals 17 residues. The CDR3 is CASSLTPPQGQGKPQHF. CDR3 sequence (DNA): TGTGCCAGCAGCTTAACTCCTCCTCAGGGGCAGGGGAAGCCCCAGCATTTT.

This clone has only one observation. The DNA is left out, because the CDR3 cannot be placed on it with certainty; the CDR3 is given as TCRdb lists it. CDR3 sequence reads: CASSSSDGGSTDTQYF. The chain carries TRBV10-1 and TRBJ2-3; TRBD2, the table's D call, lacks a check against the DNA. Germline values: CDR1 WNHNN, CDR2 SYGVQD (reference sequence). The length of the CDR3 is 16 amino acids, counting both ends.

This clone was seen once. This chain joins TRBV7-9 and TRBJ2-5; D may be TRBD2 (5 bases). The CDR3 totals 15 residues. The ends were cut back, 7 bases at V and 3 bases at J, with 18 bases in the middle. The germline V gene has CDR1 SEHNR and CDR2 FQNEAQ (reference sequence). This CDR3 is CASTPDRAGKETQYF. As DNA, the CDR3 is TGTGCCAGCACGCCTGACCGGGCGGGTAAAGAGACCCAGTACTTC.

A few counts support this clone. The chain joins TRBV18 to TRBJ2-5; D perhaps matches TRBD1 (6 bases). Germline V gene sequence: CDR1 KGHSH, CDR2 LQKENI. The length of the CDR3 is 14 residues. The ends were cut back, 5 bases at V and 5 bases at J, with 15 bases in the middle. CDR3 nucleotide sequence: TGTGCCAGCTCAGCGACGGGACAACGGGAGACCCAGTACTTC. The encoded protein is CASSATGQRETQYF.

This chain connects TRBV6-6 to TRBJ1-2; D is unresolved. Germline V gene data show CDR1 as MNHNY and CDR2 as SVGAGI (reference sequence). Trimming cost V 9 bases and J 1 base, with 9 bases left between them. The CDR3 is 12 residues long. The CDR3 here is CASVDINYGYTF. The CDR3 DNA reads TGTGCCAGTGTCGACATTAACTATGGCTACACCTTC.

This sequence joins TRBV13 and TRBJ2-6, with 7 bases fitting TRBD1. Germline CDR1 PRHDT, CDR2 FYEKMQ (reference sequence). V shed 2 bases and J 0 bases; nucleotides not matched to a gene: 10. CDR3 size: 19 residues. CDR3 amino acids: CASSLRTGFGSSGANVLTF. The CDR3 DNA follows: TGTGCCAGCAGCTTAAGGACAGGATTTGGCAGCTCTGGGGCCAACGTCCTGACTTTC.

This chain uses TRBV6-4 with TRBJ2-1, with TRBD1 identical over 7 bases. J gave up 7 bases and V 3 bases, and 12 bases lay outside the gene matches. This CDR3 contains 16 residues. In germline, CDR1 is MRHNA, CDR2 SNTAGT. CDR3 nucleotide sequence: TGTGCCAGCAGTGAGGGGTTTGGGCAGGGGGAGAATGAGCAGTTCTTC. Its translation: CASSEGFGQGENEQFF.

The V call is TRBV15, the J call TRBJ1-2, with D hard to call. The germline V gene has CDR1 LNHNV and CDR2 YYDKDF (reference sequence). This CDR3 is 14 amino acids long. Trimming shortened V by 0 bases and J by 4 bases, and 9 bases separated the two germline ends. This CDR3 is CATSRDRRVYGYTF. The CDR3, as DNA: TGTGCCACCAGCAGAGATCGGAGGGTCTATGGCTACACCTTC.

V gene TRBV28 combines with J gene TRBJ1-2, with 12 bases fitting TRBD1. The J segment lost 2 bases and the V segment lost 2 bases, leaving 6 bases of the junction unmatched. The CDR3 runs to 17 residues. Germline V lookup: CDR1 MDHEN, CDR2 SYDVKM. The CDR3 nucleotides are TGTGCCAGCAGTTTAGCCGGGACAGGGGGCGCCAACTATGGCTACACCTTC. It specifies CASSLAGTGGANYGYTF.

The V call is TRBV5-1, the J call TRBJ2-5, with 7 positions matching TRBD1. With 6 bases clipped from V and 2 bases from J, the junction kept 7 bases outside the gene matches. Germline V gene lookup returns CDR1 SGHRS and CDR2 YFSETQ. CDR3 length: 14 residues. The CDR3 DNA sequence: TGCGCCAGCACGGTAGACAGGGCACAAGAGACCCAGTACTTC. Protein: CASTVDRAQETQYF.

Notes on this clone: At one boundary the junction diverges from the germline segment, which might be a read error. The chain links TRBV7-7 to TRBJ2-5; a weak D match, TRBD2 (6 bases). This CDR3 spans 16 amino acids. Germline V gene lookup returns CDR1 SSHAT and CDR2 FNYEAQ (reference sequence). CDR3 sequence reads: CASSLDMVGGRETQYF. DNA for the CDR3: TGTGCTAGCAGCTTAGACATGGTTGGAGGGCGGGAGACCCAGTACTTC.

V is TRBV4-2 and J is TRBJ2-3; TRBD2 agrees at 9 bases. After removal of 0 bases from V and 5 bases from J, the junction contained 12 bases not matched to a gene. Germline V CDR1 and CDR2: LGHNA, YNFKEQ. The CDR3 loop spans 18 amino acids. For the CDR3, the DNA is TGTGCCAGCAGCCAAGAGGGGGCCAGCGGGGGGCGGGGAGATACGCAGTATTTT. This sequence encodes CASSQEGASGGRGDTQYF.

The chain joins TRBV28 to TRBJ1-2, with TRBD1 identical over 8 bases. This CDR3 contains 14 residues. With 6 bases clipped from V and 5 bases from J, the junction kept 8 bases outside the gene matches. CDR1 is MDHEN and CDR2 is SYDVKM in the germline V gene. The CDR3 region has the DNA TGTGCCAGCAGGGGGACAGGCAGGGTTTATGGCTACACCTTC. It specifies CASRGTGRVYGYTF.

CDR3 sequence: CASSTPQGLEQYF. CDR3 sequence (DNA): TGTGCCAGCAGTACCCCACAGGGGCTAGAGCAGTACTTC. The J gene is TRBJ2-7, the V gene TRBV27; 7 nucleotides match TRBD1. The CDR3 sequence is 13 residues long. The trim removed 5 bases at V and 7 bases at J, leaving 8 bases unmatched. Per germline, CDR1 MNHEY and CDR2 SMNVEV (reference sequence).

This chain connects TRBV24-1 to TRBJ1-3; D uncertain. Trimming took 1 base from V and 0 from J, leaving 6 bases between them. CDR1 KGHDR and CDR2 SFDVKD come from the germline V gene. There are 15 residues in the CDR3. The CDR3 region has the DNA TGTGCCACCAGTGATTTTACAGACTCTGGAAACACCATATATTTT. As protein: CATSDFTDSGNTIYF.

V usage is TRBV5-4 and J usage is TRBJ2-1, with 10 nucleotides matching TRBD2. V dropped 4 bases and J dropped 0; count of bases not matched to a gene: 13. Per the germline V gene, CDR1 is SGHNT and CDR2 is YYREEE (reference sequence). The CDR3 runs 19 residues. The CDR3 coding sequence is TGTGCCAGCAGCAGCGGGCCTAGCGGGGGCCGCCACTCCTACAATGAGCAGTTCTTC. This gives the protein CASSSGPSGGRHSYNEQFF.

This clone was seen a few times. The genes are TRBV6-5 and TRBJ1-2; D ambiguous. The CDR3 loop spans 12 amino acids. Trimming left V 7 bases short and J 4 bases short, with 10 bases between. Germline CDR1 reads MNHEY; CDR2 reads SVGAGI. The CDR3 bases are TGTGCCAGCACACAGACTACCTATGGCTACACCTTC. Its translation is CASTQTTYGYTF.

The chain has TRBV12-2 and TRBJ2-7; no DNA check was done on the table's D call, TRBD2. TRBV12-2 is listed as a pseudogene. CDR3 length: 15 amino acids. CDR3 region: CASRLAASIDYEQYF. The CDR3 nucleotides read TGTGCAAGTCGCTTAGCGGCTAGTATAGACTACGAGCAGTACTTC.

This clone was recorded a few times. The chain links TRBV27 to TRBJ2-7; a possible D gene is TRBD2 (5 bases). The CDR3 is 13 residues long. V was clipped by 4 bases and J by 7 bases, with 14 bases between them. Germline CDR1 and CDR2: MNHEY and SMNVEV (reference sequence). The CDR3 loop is CASSSHTDWEQYF. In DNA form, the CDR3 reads TGTGCCAGCAGTTCCCATACGGACTGGGAGCAGTACTTC.

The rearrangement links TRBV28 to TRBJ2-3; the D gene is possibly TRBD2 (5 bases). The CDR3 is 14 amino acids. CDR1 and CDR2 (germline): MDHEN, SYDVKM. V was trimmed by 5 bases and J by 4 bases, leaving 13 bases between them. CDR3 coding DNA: TGTGCCAGCAGTCCCCTAGCTAGGGCAGATACGCAGTATTTT. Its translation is CASSPLARADTQYF.

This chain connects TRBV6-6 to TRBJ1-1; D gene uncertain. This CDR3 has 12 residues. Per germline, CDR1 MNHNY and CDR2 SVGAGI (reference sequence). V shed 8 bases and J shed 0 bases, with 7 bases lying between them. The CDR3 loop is CASRGMNTEAFF. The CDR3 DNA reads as TGTGCCAGCCGAGGGATGAACACTGAAGCTTTCTTT.

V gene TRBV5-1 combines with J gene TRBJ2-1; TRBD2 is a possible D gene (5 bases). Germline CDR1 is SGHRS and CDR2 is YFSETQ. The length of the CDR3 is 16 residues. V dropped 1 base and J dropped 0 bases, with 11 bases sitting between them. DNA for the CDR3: TGCGCCAGCAGCTTGTACGGGGAAAGCTCCTACAATGAGCAGTTCTTC. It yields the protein CASSLYGESSYNEQFF.

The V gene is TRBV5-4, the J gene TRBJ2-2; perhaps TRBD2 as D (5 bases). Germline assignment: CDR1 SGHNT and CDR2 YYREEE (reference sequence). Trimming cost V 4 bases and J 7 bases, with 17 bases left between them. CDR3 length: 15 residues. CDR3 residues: CASSPSPDSGGELFF. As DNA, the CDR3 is TGTGCCAGCAGCCCCTCCCCGGACTCCGGCGGGGAGCTGTTTTTT.

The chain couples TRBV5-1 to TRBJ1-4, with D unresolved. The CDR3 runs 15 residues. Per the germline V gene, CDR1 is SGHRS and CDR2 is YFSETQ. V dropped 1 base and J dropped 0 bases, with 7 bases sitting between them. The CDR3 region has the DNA TGCGCCAGCAGCTTGAACAGAGCAACTAATGAAAAACTGTTTTTT. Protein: CASSLNRATNEKLFF.

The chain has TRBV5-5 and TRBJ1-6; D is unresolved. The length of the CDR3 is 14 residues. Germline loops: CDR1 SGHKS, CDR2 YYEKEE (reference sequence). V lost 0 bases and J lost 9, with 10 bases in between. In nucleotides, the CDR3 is TGTGCCAGCAGCTTGGAGCGAGGACTTTCACCCCTCCACTTT. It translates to CASSLERGLSPLHF. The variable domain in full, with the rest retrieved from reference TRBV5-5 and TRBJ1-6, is DAGVTQSPTHLIKTRGQQVTLRCSPISGHKSVSWYQQVLGQGPQFIFQYYEKEERGRGNFPDRFSARQFPNYSSELNVNALLLGDSALYLCASSLERGLSPLHFGNGTRLTVT.

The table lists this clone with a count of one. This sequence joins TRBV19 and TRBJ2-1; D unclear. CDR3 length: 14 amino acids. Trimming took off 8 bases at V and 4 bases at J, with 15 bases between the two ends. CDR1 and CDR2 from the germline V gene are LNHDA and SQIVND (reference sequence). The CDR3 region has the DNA TGTGCCAGTGCCCGGGTAGAAACGTACAATGAGCAGTTCTTC. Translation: CASARVETYNEQFF.

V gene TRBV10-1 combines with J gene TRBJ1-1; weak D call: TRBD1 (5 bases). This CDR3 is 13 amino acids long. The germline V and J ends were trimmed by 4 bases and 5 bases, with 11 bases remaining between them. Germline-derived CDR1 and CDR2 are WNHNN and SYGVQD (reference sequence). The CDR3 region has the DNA TGCGCCAGCAGTGTCGACAGTGCTACTGAAGCTTTCTTT. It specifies CASSVDSATEAFF.